These 16 T cell receptor beta chains were sequenced from one sample in a study of cytomegalovirus exposure and HLA in healthy donors. Vbeta (60) and Jbeta (13) primers were used in the PCR. The data were produced by immunoSEQ multiplex PCR, yet TCRdb's version contains in-frame clones alone and is incomplete. Here the sample spans more than 150,000 clones, approximately 80% being singletons. Sequenced: PBMCs. These receptor sequences come from a woman aged 18-29 years in good health and CMV-seronegative.

This chain joins TRBV28 and TRBJ1-2, with TRBD1 as a possible D gene (5 bases). From germline, CDR1 is MDHEN and CDR2 SYDVKM. V gave up 5 bases and J gave up 4 bases, with 20 bases separating them. There are 16 residues in the CDR3. The CDR3 loop reads CASSMGGLAGPYGYTF. The CDR3 DNA reads TGTGCCAGCAGTATGGGGGGGTTGGCAGGGCCCTATGGCTACACCTTC.

The J gene is TRBJ1-1, the V gene TRBV5-1; 8 nucleotides match TRBD1. V lost 0 bases to trimming and J lost 3 bases; unmatched junction nucleotides: 7. The CDR3 contains 16 residues. Germline V CDR1 and CDR2: SGHRS, YFSETQ. CDR3 in DNA: TGCGCCAGCAGCTTGGGGACAGGGAGGGGGTACACTGAAGCTTTCTTT. This codes for CASSLGTGRGYTEAFF.

The chain joins TRBV5-1 to TRBJ2-6, with D tentatively TRBD1 (6 bases). Trimming took 6 bases from V and 0 from J, leaving 13 bases between them. Germline loops: CDR1 SGHRS, CDR2 YFSETQ. The CDR3 totals 16 residues. The CDR3 sequence is CASTSTGPSGANVLTF. The CDR3 coding sequence is TGCGCCAGCACCTCGACAGGCCCCTCTGGGGCCAACGTCCTGACTTTC.

The rearrangement uses TRBV7-9 and TRBJ1-5; tentative D call: TRBD1 (5 bases). V lost 1 base and J lost 2, with 15 bases in between. The CDR3 length is 17 residues. Germline CDR1 is SEHNR and CDR2 is FQNEAQ (reference sequence). Written as DNA, the CDR3 is TGTGCCAGCAGCTTAGGGGCGGGGGGTAGGGGCAATCAGCCCCAGCATTTT. Encoded protein: CASSLGAGGRGNQPQHF.

V usage is TRBV19 and J usage is TRBJ1-5; D perhaps matches TRBD1 (6 bases). There are 14 residues in the CDR3. Germline-derived CDR1 and CDR2 are LNHDA and SQIVND (reference sequence). V was clipped by 2 bases and J by 4 bases, with 9 bases between them. Here the CDR3 reads CASSIWQGNQPQHF. Written as DNA, the CDR3 is TGTGCCAGTAGTATATGGCAGGGGAATCAGCCCCAGCATTTT.

The genes are TRBV5-1 and TRBJ1-2, with D hard to call. V lost 4 bases, J lost 8 bases, and 15 bases lay in between. Germline V CDR1 and CDR2: SGHRS, YFSETQ. This CDR3 is 13 amino acids long. CDR3 loop: CASSPAYSGGYTF. CDR3 sequence (DNA): TGCGCCAGCAGCCCCGCTTACAGCGGCGGCTACACCTTC.

The chain links TRBV29-1 to TRBJ2-1; 9 nucleotides match TRBD1. Germline CDR1 and CDR2: SQVTM and ANQGSEA. The CDR3 sequence is 13 residues long. The CDR3 bases are TGCATTTCCCGGGACAGGGAGGTCCATGAGCAGTTCTTC. Protein sequence: CISRDREVHEQFF.

The V call is TRBV14, the J call TRBJ1-1; 9 bases map to TRBD1. Germline CDR1 is SGHDN and CDR2 is FVKESK. The V and J ends lost 7 bases and 8 bases, in that order; junction bases with no gene match: 11. This CDR3 is 14 amino acids long. This chain's CDR3 is CASTVIPGTGEAFF. DNA of the CDR3: TGTGCCAGCACCGTCATTCCCGGGACAGGGGAAGCTTTCTTT.

The chain combines TRBV7-2 with TRBJ2-5; TRBD2 might be the D (6 bases). Germline loops: CDR1 SGHTA, CDR2 FQGNSA. Trimming removed 5 bases at V and 6 bases at J, with 13 bases between. This CDR3 region has 13 residues. The CDR3 DNA follows: TGTGCCAGCAGCCCGGGGGTGGGGCAGACCCAGTACTTC. This encodes CASSPGVGQTQYF.

The rearrangement joins TRBV9 to TRBJ2-7; a possible D gene is TRBD2 (6 bases). Trimming pared 0 bases from V and 2 bases from J, leaving 12 bases between. The V gene's germline CDR1 is SGDLS and CDR2 YYNGEE. The CDR3 has 15 residues. The CDR3: CASSVGRGSTYEQYF. CDR3 coding DNA: TGTGCCAGCAGCGTAGGTCGGGGGAGCACCTACGAGCAGTACTTC. The full variable domain, rest sourced from reference TRBV9 and TRBJ2-7, is DSGVTQTPKHLITATGQRVTLRCSPRSGDLSVYWYQQSLDQGLQFLIQYYNGEERAKGNILERFSAQQFPDLHSELNLSSLELGDSALYFCASSVGRGSTYEQYFGPGTRLTVT.

The chain carries TRBV7-6 and TRBJ2-2, with 9 bases fitting TRBD2. From germline, CDR1 is SGHVS and CDR2 FNYEAQ. The ends lost 5 bases at V and 2 bases at J; junction bases unmatched: 9. The CDR3 consists of 17 residues. The CDR3, as DNA: TGTGCCAGCAGCCAAGGATTTAGCGGGGGTAACACCGGGGAGCTGTTTTTT. It encodes CASSQGFSGGNTGELFF.

The CDR3 DNA reads as TGTGCCAGCAGCCTTGATCAGGGTTTTTATGGCTACACCTTC. Its protein product is CASSLDQGFYGYTF. The chain has TRBV5-4 and TRBJ1-2; possibly TRBD1 for D (5 bases). V lost 4 bases and J 5 bases, leaving 15 bases between the germline ends. Per the germline V gene, CDR1 is SGHNT and CDR2 is YYREEE (reference sequence). This CDR3 comprises 14 residues. Full variable domain (remainder filled in from reference TRBV5-4 and TRBJ1-2): ETGVTQSPTHLIKTRGQQVTLRCSSQSGHNTVSWYQQALGQGPQFIFQYYREEENGRGNFPPRFSGLQFPNYSSELNVNALELDDSALYLCASSLDQGFYGYTFGSGTRLTVV.

The CDR3 sequence: CASSDFGTDNQPQHF. In DNA, the CDR3 is TGTGCCAGCAGTGATTTCGGGACAGACAATCAGCCCCAGCATTTT. The gene calls are TRBV2 and TRBJ1-5; the match to TRBD1 covers 7 bases. Germline CDR1 SNHLY, CDR2 FYNNEI. The V segment lost 3 bases and the J segment 3 bases; nucleotides outside the gene matches: 5. The CDR3 has 15 amino acids.

The chain employs TRBV6-6 and TRBJ1-1; D might be TRBD1 (6 bases). The CDR3 covers 13 residues. The germline gives CDR1 MNHNY, CDR2 SVGAGI (reference sequence). Trimming removed 4 bases at V and 5 bases at J, with 11 bases between. CDR3 sequence: CASSFPGETEAFF. For the CDR3, the DNA is TGTGCCAGCAGTTTTCCAGGGGAGACTGAAGCTTTCTTT.

This clone appeared once. The V gene is TRBV7-2, the J gene TRBJ1-5; 8 bases map to TRBD1. The CDR3 consists of 14 residues. J was trimmed by 7 bases and V by 2 bases; bases with no gene match: 4. CDR1 and CDR2 from the germline V gene are SGHTA and FQGNSA. DNA for the CDR3: TGTGCCAGCAGCTTAACGACAGGGGTACAGCCCCAGCATTTT. Encoded protein: CASSLTTGVQPQHF.

V usage is TRBV18 and J usage is TRBJ1-1; D is possibly TRBD1 (6 bases). The CDR3 totals 15 residues. Between the trimmed V and J ends, which lost 6 bases and 1 base, there was a span of 15 bases. Germline V gene sequence: CDR1 KGHSH, CDR2 LQKENI. For the CDR3, the DNA is TGTGCCAGCTCCACCAGTCCGGGACAGAACACTGAAGCTTTCTTT. This translates into CASSTSPGQNTEAFF.